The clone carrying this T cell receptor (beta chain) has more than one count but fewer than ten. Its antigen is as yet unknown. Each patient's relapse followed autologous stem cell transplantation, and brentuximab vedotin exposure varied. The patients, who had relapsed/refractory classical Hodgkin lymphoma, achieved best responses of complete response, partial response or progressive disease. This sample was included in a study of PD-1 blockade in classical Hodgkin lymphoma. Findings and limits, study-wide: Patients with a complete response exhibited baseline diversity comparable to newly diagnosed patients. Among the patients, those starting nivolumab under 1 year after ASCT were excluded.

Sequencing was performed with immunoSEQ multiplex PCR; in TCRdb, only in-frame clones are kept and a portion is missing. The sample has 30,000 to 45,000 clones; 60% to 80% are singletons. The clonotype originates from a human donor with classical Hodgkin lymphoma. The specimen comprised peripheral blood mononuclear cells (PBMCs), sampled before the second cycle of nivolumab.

The CDR3 protein is CASSGGQGPYNEQFF. The CDR3 DNA follows: TGTGCCAGCAGCGGTGGACAGGGCCCCTACAATGAGCAGTTCTTC. V usage is TRBV9 and J usage is TRBJ2-1; 8 nucleotides agree with TRBD1. V lost 3 bases and J lost 2; bases outside the gene matches: 4. There are 15 residues in the CDR3. The germline CDR1 and CDR2 sequences are SGDLS and YYNGEE.